Sequencing of this T cell receptor beta chain was carried out in a study of blood T cells in healthy people across ages. Germline CDR1 reads SGHVS; CDR2 reads FQNEAQ. This CDR3 has 15 residues. Between the trimmed V and J ends, which lost 5 bases and 0 bases, there was a span of 13 bases. A J-beta primer mix and a sample-barcoded 5' primer were used in a second PCR of about 6 to 12 cycles. TCRdb redid the calling of the 5' RACE reads with MiXCR, one entry per CDR3 protein. The sample has about 1,500,000 distinct CDR3 sequences, approximately 28% seen once. The clonotype was recovered from a woman aged 25 to 45 in good health. The chain employs TRBV7-8 and TRBJ1-1; D is undetermined. Sequencing was carried out using blood. The CDR3 DNA reads as TGTGCCAGCAGCCCTCGGACCAGTCTGAACACTGAAGCTTTCTTT. Translated, it gives CASSPRTSLNTEAFF.